A single sample is the source of the 6 T cell receptor beta chains below, sequenced in a study of cytomegalovirus exposure and HLA in healthy donors. It was with 60 Vbeta and 13 Jbeta primers that the PCR ran. Produced via immunoSEQ multiplex PCR; TCRdb's table is partial and in-frame only. Of 100,000 to 150,000 clones listed, approximately 78% are singletons. Sequenced: PBMCs. The receptors come from a man aged 40-49 years in good health and CMV-seronegative.

This clone has only one observation. This chain connects TRBV11-2 to TRBJ1-4; tentative D call: TRBD1 (5 bases). The V gene's germline CDR1 is SGHAT and CDR2 FQNNGV. Trimming cost V 4 bases and J 3 bases, with 24 bases left between them. The CDR3 covers 19 residues. The CDR3: CASSSSVVGEAFPNEKLFF. DNA for the CDR3: TGTGCCAGCAGCTCTAGTGTAGTAGGGGAGGCTTTCCCTAATGAAAAACTGTTTTTT.

The chain recombines TRBV10-3 with TRBJ1-1, with D unresolved. The germline V gene encodes CDR1 ENHRY and CDR2 SYGVKD. CDR3 length: 14 residues. V lost 0 bases, J lost 10 bases, and 15 bases lay in between. The CDR3 bases are TGTGCCATCAGTGAGTCTCGGTCAGAGGGAGGAGCTTTCTTT. This encodes CAISESRSEGGAFF.

The count of this clone is one. This chain joins TRBV6-1 and TRBJ2-7; TRBD1 agrees at 8 bases. From germline, CDR1 is MNHNS and CDR2 SASEGT. V was clipped by 6 bases and J by 1 base; unmatched bases: 5. This CDR3 contains 14 residues. In nucleotides, the CDR3 is TGTGCCAGCAGAGCAGGGGGCGATTCCTACGAGCAGTACTTC. It is translated as CASRAGGDSYEQYF.

This sequence joins TRBV7-9 and TRBJ2-5; a weak D match, TRBD1 (6 bases). Germline CDR1 and CDR2: SEHNR and FQNEAQ (reference sequence). V dropped 1 base and J dropped 5 bases, with 11 bases sitting between them. The CDR3 covers 14 residues. CDR3 DNA sequence: TGTGCCAGCAGCTTAGGAACAGGGAGTGAGACCCAGTACTTC. Translated, it gives CASSLGTGSETQYF.

The gene calls are TRBV4-3 and TRBJ1-2; D remains unclear. V was clipped by 0 bases and J by 4 bases, with 9 bases between them. The CDR3 loop spans 14 amino acids. Germline CDR1 and CDR2: LGHNA and YSLEER. CDR3 loop: CASSQERISYGYTF. The CDR3 DNA reads TGCGCCAGCAGCCAAGAGCGTATTTCCTATGGCTACACCTTC.

The V gene is TRBV27, the J gene TRBJ2-1, with TRBD2 as a possible D gene (6 bases). Germline assignment: CDR1 MNHEY and CDR2 SMNVEV (reference sequence). The CDR3 totals 12 residues. Trimming removed 8 bases from V and 2 bases from J, with 7 bases in between. This CDR3 is CASWEAYNEQFF. Written as DNA, the CDR3 is TGTGCCAGCTGGGAGGCCTACAATGAGCAGTTCTTC.